These 28 T cell receptor beta chains originate from one sample sequenced in a study of Graves' ophthalmopathy and Graves' hyperthyroidism. Using RNA transcripts, the TCR beta CDR3 regions were amplified. Second-round multiplex PCR followed a first-round RT-PCR using HTBI primers. In TCRdb, the multiplex PCR reads were re-called with MiXCR into one record per CDR3 protein. The data show about 740,000 distinct CDR3 sequences, roughly two fifths seen once. Sequencing input: peripheral blood. These receptor sequences come from an adult man with Graves' ophthalmopathy.

The gene calls are TRBV7-9 and TRBJ2-7, with 11 nucleotides matching TRBD1. CDR1 and CDR2 from the germline V gene are SEHNR and FQNEAQ (reference sequence). Trimming took 4 bases from V and 4 from J; bases not matched to a gene: 6. The CDR3 spans 15 residues. The CDR3 DNA reads as TGTGCCAGCAGCTCATGGACAGGGGGCACGTACGAGCAGTACTTC. As protein: CASSSWTGGTYEQYF.

The chain couples TRBV7-9 to TRBJ2-2; the D gene could be TRBD1 or TRBD2 (5 bases each). Germline V gene data show CDR1 as SEHNR and CDR2 as FQNEAQ (reference sequence). This CDR3 has 17 residues. V lost 4 bases and J 0 bases, leaving 15 bases between the germline ends. The CDR3 DNA reads as TGTGCCAGCAGCTCACACCCGGGACGAACGAACACCGGGGAGCTGTTTTTT. Translated: CASSSHPGRTNTGELFF.

The chain links TRBV25-1 to TRBJ1-3; D is undetermined. Germline V gene lookup returns CDR1 MGHDK and CDR2 SYGVNS. V lost 6 bases and J 3 bases, leaving 6 bases between the germline ends. The CDR3 sequence is 12 residues long. The CDR3 here is CASSGIGNTIYF. The CDR3 DNA sequence: TGTGCCAGCAGCGGCATTGGAAACACCATATATTTT.

This clonotype was seen repeatedly, ten times or more. The V call is TRBV20-1, the J call TRBJ1-2; 8 bases align to TRBD1. After removal of 6 bases from V and 3 bases from J, the junction contained 3 bases not matched to a gene. The CDR3 has 12 residues. Germline V CDR1 and CDR2: DFQATT, SNEGSKA (reference sequence). The CDR3 DNA follows: TGCAGTGCCACGACAGGGGACTATGGCTACACCTTC. Translated, it gives CSATTGDYGYTF.

This clonotype was recorded at least ten times. The rearrangement joins TRBV7-2 to TRBJ2-5; TRBD1 matches at 7 bases. V was clipped by 5 bases and J by 2 bases; unmatched bases: 8. Per the germline V gene, CDR1 is SGHTA and CDR2 is FQGNSA. CDR3 length: 15 residues. In nucleotides, the CDR3 is TGTGCCAGCAGCCAACAGGGGAGTGGGCAAGAGACCCAGTACTTC. This encodes CASSQQGSGQETQYF.

V is TRBV10-3 and J is TRBJ2-7; no clear D gene. V gave up 8 bases and J gave up 4 bases, with 6 bases separating them. The CDR3 is 10 amino acids. Per germline, CDR1 ENHRY and CDR2 SYGVKD. The CDR3 sequence is CAIVGYEQYF. CDR3 nucleotides: TGTGCCATCGTGGGGTACGAGCAGTACTTC.

The V call is TRBV9, the J call TRBJ2-7; 9 bases agree with TRBD1. The CDR3 spans 16 residues. Unmatched junction bases numbered 16, after V lost 4 bases and J lost 8 bases. Germline V CDR1 and CDR2: SGDLS, YYNGEE. The DNA for the CDR3 is TGTGCCAGCAGCTTAGGACCGGGACAGGGTCAGCCCCAGCAGTACTTC. It encodes CASSLGPGQGQPQQYF.

Details on this clonotype: A much larger clone lies a single base off, so this may be a read error. This chain links TRBV11-2 with TRBJ1-1; D is ambiguous. Deletions cut 5 bases from V and 0 bases from J, with 13 bases between. Germline V lookup: CDR1 SGHAT, CDR2 FQNNGV. The CDR3 is 15 amino acids. CDR3 DNA: TGTGCCAGCAGCCTCACCGTTGGTTTGAACACTGAAGCTTTCTTT. Translation: CASSLTVGLNTEAFF.

The J gene is TRBJ1-4, the V gene TRBV7-9; 9 bases match TRBD1. The CDR3 totals 16 residues. From germline, CDR1 is SEHNR and CDR2 FQNEAQ (reference sequence). V was pared by 5 bases and J by 7 bases, with 11 bases of the junction left unmatched. The CDR3 spells CASSPGQGVLTEKLFF. In DNA, the CDR3 is TGTGCCAGCAGCCCGGGACAGGGAGTACTAACTGAAAAACTGTTTTTT.

The table lists this clonotype with many counts. The chain links TRBV19 to TRBJ1-2; TRBD1 might be the D (6 bases). CDR3 size: 15 residues. Germline V lookup: CDR1 LNHDA, CDR2 SQIVND (reference sequence). The ends were cut back, 3 bases at V and 0 bases at J, with 11 bases in the middle. The CDR3 nucleotides read TGTGCCAGTAGTATTAGCAGGACAGCTAACTATGGCTACACCTTC. This gives the protein CASSISRTANYGYTF.

The chain is built from TRBV20-1 and TRBJ2-2; 8 bases match TRBD1. Germline V gene data show CDR1 as DFQATT and CDR2 as SNEGSKA (reference sequence). The CDR3 loop spans 14 amino acids. V gave up 3 bases and J gave up 8 bases; unmatched junction bases: 8. The CDR3 reads CSASPPGGGGELFF. CDR3 in DNA: TGCAGTGCTAGTCCACCAGGGGGCGGTGGGGAGCTGTTTTTT.

This clonotype came up many times. This chain joins TRBV10-2 and TRBJ2-7; TRBD1 is a possible D gene (6 bases). V was shortened by 3 bases and J by 0 bases, with 9 bases between the two germline ends. The CDR3 has 14 residues. Germline loops: CDR1 WSHSY, CDR2 SAAADI. In nucleotides, the CDR3 is TGCGCCAGCAGTGAACAGGGAGTCTCCTACGAGCAGTACTTC. It is translated as CASSEQGVSYEQYF.

This clonotype was counted between two and nine times. The chain recombines TRBV7-9 with TRBJ2-2; weak D call: TRBD1 (7 bases). Trimming removed 4 bases from V and 1 base from J, with 13 bases in between. The germline V gene has CDR1 SEHNR and CDR2 FQNEAQ (reference sequence). The CDR3 has 16 amino acids. The CDR3 sequence is CASSSRQGGNTGELFF. CDR3 nucleotide sequence: TGTGCCAGCAGCTCGAGACAGGGAGGGAACACCGGGGAGCTGTTTTTT. Full variable domain (remainder filled in from reference TRBV7-9 and TRBJ2-2): DTGVSQNPRHKITKRGQNVTFRCDPISEHNRLYWYRQTLGQGPEFLTYFQNEAQLEKSRLLSDRFSAERPKGSFSTLEIQRTEQGDSAMYLCASSSRQGGNTGELFFGEGSRLTVL.

This clonotype has a count of ten or more. J is TRBJ2-7 and V is TRBV10-3; 10 bases align to TRBD1. V was pared by 6 bases and J by 2 bases, with 7 bases of the junction left unmatched. The germline gives CDR1 ENHRY, CDR2 SYGVKD. The CDR3 sequence is 15 residues long. The CDR3 DNA is TGTGCCATCAGCAATAGGGACAGGGGAACCTACGAGCAGTACTTC. This gives the protein CAISNRDRGTYEQYF.

Many counts were recorded for this clonotype. The chain joins TRBV7-2 to TRBJ1-1; D might be TRBD1 (5 bases). The CDR3 is 14 amino acids. Trimming shortened V by 2 bases and J by 2 bases, and 9 bases separated the two germline ends. From germline, CDR1 is SGHTA and CDR2 FQGNSA. The chain's CDR3 is CASSLFGQNTEAFF. The DNA for the CDR3 is TGTGCCAGCAGCTTATTTGGACAAAACACTGAAGCTTTCTTT.

The chain employs TRBV7-2 and TRBJ2-5; possible D gene TRBD2, 7 bases. V was shortened by 6 bases and J by 3 bases, with 14 bases between the two germline ends. This CDR3 has 14 amino acids. CDR1 is SGHTA and CDR2 is FQGNSA in the germline V gene. Here the CDR3 DNA reads TGTGCCAGCAGTAGGTGGGAGGGGGAAGAGACCCAGTACTTC. Residues: CASSRWEGEETQYF.

The chain recombines TRBV10-2 with TRBJ1-6; no clear D. CDR3 length equals 13 residues. V was trimmed by 7 bases and J by 6 bases, leaving 10 bases between them. The germline V gene encodes CDR1 WSHSY and CDR2 SAAADI. The CDR3 sequence is CASTGPGNSPLHF. The CDR3 DNA follows: TGCGCCAGCACCGGACCGGGTAATTCACCCCTCCACTTT.

This clonotype occurred many times. This chain uses TRBV7-9 with TRBJ1-1; D is undetermined. The length of the CDR3 is 12 residues. Germline CDR1 is SEHNR and CDR2 is FQNEAQ (reference sequence). Trimming left V 1 base short and J 10 bases short, with 10 bases between. The CDR3 region has the DNA TGTGCCAGCAGCTTAGGGGGTGTAGCAGCTTTCTTT. It translates to CASSLGGVAAFF.

This clonotype was seen only once. The chain recombines TRBV7-9 with TRBJ2-3; 10 bases align to TRBD2. CDR3 length equals 17 residues. Germline values: CDR1 SEHNR, CDR2 FQNEAQ (reference sequence). V shed 5 bases, J shed 1 base, and the junction held 9 bases outside the gene matches. This CDR3 reads CASSRLAGVTGTDTQYF. CDR3 sequence (DNA): TGTGCCAGCAGCCGTCTAGCGGGAGTGACTGGCACAGATACGCAGTATTTT.

This clonotype was observed at least ten times. This rearrangement joins TRBV15 to TRBJ1-5; possibly TRBD1 for D (5 bases). CDR1 is LNHNV, CDR2 YYDKDF, per germline (reference sequence). V lost 0 bases and J lost 3, with 12 bases in between. This CDR3 region has 16 residues. CDR3 in DNA: TGTGCCACCAGCAGAGAGAGGGACGACCACAATCAGCCCCAGCATTTT. Translated, it gives CATSRERDDHNQPQHF.

The rearrangement links TRBV11-1 to TRBJ2-7; D unresolved. The CDR3 length is 11 residues. Germline loops: CDR1 SGHAT, CDR2 FQDESV (reference sequence). V was shortened by 6 bases and J by 7 bases, with 10 bases between the two germline ends. CDR3 in amino acids: CASRDLREQYF. The CDR3 nucleotides are TGTGCCAGCAGAGATCTCCGAGAGCAGTACTTC. The full variable domain, rest sourced from reference TRBV11-1 and TRBJ2-7, is EAEVAQSPRYKITEKSQAVAFWCDPISGHATLYWYRQILGQGPELLVQFQDESVVDDSQLPKDRFSAERLKGVDSTLKIQPAELGDSAMYLCASRDLREQYFGPGTRLTVT.

V gene TRBV24-1 combines with J gene TRBJ1-5; tentatively, D is TRBD1 (5 bases). The V and J ends lost 12 bases and 2 bases respectively, with 13 bases between them. The CDR3 consists of 13 residues. Germline V lookup: CDR1 KGHDR, CDR2 SFDVKD. The CDR3 region has the DNA TGTGCCCAGGTGGGGGACGGCAATCAGCCCCAGCATTTT. It codes for CAQVGDGNQPQHF.

This clonotype occurred many times. The chain couples TRBV9 to TRBJ1-1; unclear D gene. This CDR3 is 14 amino acids long. Germline CDR1 is SGDLS and CDR2 is YYNGEE. The V and J ends lost 0 bases and 1 base respectively, with 7 bases between them. The CDR3 nucleotides read TGTGCCAGCAGCGTAGGCGGTACGAACACTGAAGCTTTCTTT. This codes for CASSVGGTNTEAFF.

This clonotype has only a few counts. This chain uses TRBV20-1 with TRBJ2-5; 7 bases are a match to TRBD2. CDR3 size: 15 residues. The germline CDR1 and CDR2 sequences are DFQATT and SNEGSKA (reference sequence). V shed 4 bases, J shed 2 bases, and the junction held 10 bases outside the gene matches. CDR3 sequence reads: CSATRPSGSQETQYF. CDR3 nucleotide sequence: TGCAGTGCTACCCGGCCTAGCGGATCTCAAGAGACCCAGTACTTC.

This clonotype occurred a few times. The V gene is TRBV9, the J gene TRBJ1-6; TRBD1 might be the D (5 bases). CDR3 length: 13 residues. CDR1 and CDR2 from the germline V gene are SGDLS and YYNGEE. V lost 4 bases, J lost 13 bases, and 15 bases lay in between. In DNA form, the CDR3 reads TGTGCCAGCAGCCCCCGGGACTCTCGGCCCCTCCACTTT. Amino acids: CASSPRDSRPLHF.

This chain uses TRBV14 with TRBJ2-5; D remains unclear. Germline assignment: CDR1 SGHDN and CDR2 FVKESK. The CDR3 contains 10 residues. Here the CDR3 DNA reads TGTGCTAGACACCAAGAGACCCAGTACTTC. Amino acid sequence: CARHQETQYF.

The sample holds many counts of this clonotype. The chain employs TRBV2 and TRBJ1-3, with no clear D. CDR3 length: 14 amino acids. Germline CDR1 is SNHLY and CDR2 is FYNNEI. Trimming pared 5 bases from V and 2 bases from J, leaving 10 bases between. The CDR3 reads CASSLHRAGNTIYF. CDR3 nucleotides: TGTGCCAGCAGTCTACACAGAGCTGGAAACACCATATATTTT.

On this clonotype itself: A read error is possible here, since a much larger clone lies one base away. The rearrangement uses TRBV7-6 and TRBJ2-7, with TRBD2 as a possible D gene (6 bases). Looked up from germline, CDR1 is SGHVS and CDR2 is FNYEAQ. The CDR3 consists of 15 residues. The CDR3 DNA sequence: TGTGCCAGCAGCTTAGCGGCGGGGTCGGCCTACGGGCAGTACTTC. It yields the protein CASSLAAGSAYGQYF.